Sequencing of this T cell receptor beta chain was carried out in a study of T cells expressing NK-cell markers. TCRdb reprocessed the 5' RACE reads, with one entry per CDR3 protein and no DNA. The sample data list approximately 440,000 distinct CDR3 sequences. The V gene's germline CDR1 is SGHRS and CDR2 YFSETQ. The CDR3 contains 13 residues. The gene calls are TRBV5-1 and TRBJ1-2. The clonotype comes from a woman aged 50 to 60 in good health. The sample comprised blood T cells: a sorted CD56 or NKG2C T cell subset, CD4+ or CD8+ T cells, or bulk PBMC T cells (not recorded which). CDR3 loop: CASSLGSGYGYTF.